The rows below give T cell receptor beta chains drawn from one sample of a study of vaccination and CD4 T cells after COVID-19. TCRdb re-analysed the PCR reads in MiXCR, keeping a single row per CDR3 protein. The sample consists of approximately 7,700 distinct CDR3 sequences, 45% to 65% of them appearing once. The antigens these receptors bind are not known. Sample: CD4+ T cells from blood, cultured in vitro. These TCRs come from a human donor in good health. CDR3s leave out the opening cysteine and the closing phenylalanine or tryptophan. Each record gives: J gene, V gene, CDR3 protein.

j_gene: TRBJ1-5
v_gene: TRBV2
CDR3aa: ASRERIYSNQPQH

j_gene: TRBJ2-2
v_gene: TRBV28
CDR3aa: ASRLFRAGQNTGELF

j_gene: TRBJ2-3
v_gene: TRBV19
CDR3aa: ASNTPSTDTQY

j_gene: TRBJ1-1
v_gene: TRBV12-5
CDR3aa: ASVSGIF

j_gene: TRBJ2-1
v_gene: TRBV15
CDR3aa: ATRPDVSYNEQF

j_gene: TRBJ1-5
v_gene: TRBV19
CDR3aa: ASSIEGTGTQPQH

j_gene: TRBJ1-2
v_gene: TRBV12-3/TRBV12-4
CDR3aa: ASSLRQLYGYT

j_gene: TRBJ1-2
v_gene: TRBV19
CDR3aa: ASRTDYGYT

j_gene: TRBJ2-5
v_gene: TRBV10-2
CDR3aa: ASSQTGVGETQY

j_gene: TRBJ2-7
v_gene: TRBV28
CDR3aa: ASSPGVPYEQY

j_gene: TRBJ2-7
v_gene: TRBV12-3/TRBV12-4
CDR3aa: ASSFPDRDEQY

j_gene: TRBJ1-5
v_gene: TRBV19
CDR3aa: ASSSRRTRGWGNQPQH